One TCR beta chain is described in this entry. Its antigen is unidentified. This entry comes from a study of lymphopenia after photon versus proton radiotherapy. Study-level points and caveats: After the lymphocyte nadir, photon-treated repertoires showed oligoclonal expansion, especially of CD8+ Temra cells. Photon-treated patients lost naive T cells and TCR diversity; proton-treated stayed stable. Only patients who died were analyzed for survival; proton advantage is unproven.

Assay: immunoSEQ multiplex PCR; the TCRdb copy retains only in-frame clones and omits some. Seen here are about 30,000 clones, about 87% observed once, and the top ten hold roughly 44%. CDR3 size: 15 residues. Germline V gene data show CDR1 as SGHTA and CDR2 as FQGNSA. The V and J ends lost 1 base and 1 base respectively, with 10 bases between them. The source is a woman aged 55-70 years with cholangiocarcinoma. Some clones in this sample may be carry-over from other donors' samples. This specimen consisted of peripheral blood, obtained from a patient treated with proton-based radiotherapy. The chain links TRBV7-2 to TRBJ1-1; possibly TRBD1 for D (6 bases). CDR3: CASSLGQGWNTEAFF. CDR3 nucleotides: TGTGCCAGCAGCTTAGGCCAGGGGTGGAACACTGAAGCTTTCTTT.